What follows is one T cell receptor (beta chain) and its context. Here immunoSEQ multiplex PCR was the method, and the copy in TCRdb shows in-frame clones only, minus some. The sample includes approximately 58,000 clones, about 84% seen only once; the top ten take approximately 4.5%. Trimming removed 1 base from V and 5 bases from J, with 14 bases in between. This CDR3 has 15 amino acids. CDR1 is LGHDT and CDR2 is YNNKEL in the germline V gene (reference sequence). This sample was included in a study of blood T cell repertoires in COVID-19. Study-level background: Samples taken during acute and convalescent COVID-19 were collected in the United States, Italy and Spain. Sample material is recorded as cDNA or gDNA derived from T cells, B-cell-depleted T cells, or PBMCs.

Sample: peripheral blood. The TCR was taken from a middle-aged man with active COVID-19. The V and J genes are TRBV3-1 (or the pseudogene TRBV3-2) and TRBJ2-5, with D possibly being TRBD2 (5 bases). CDR3 DNA: TGTGCCAGCAGCCAAGTACGTAGGCCGGGGGAGACCCAGTACTTC. Its translation: CASSQVRRPGETQYF.